This is a list of T cell receptor beta chains from one sample in a study of post-analysis software for immune sequencing data. In TCRdb, the PCR reads were re-called with MiXCR into one record per CDR3 protein. The profile shows 800,000 to 950,000 distinct CDR3 sequences, about 50% of them singletons. The sequencing sample was made of blood. Source of these receptors: a girl between 5 and 17 years old with multiple sclerosis. CDR3s include the opening cysteine and the closing phenylalanine or tryptophan.

v_call | cdr3_aa
TRBV7-2 | CASSPSGRADYNEQFF
TRBV5-1 | CASSLSSGPTDTQYF
TRBV4-1 | CASSQDPVDRADTQYF
TRBV5-6 | CASSLAGVVQPQHFGDGTEAFF
TRBV5-5 | CASRTGGGYEQYF
TRBV7-9 | CASSLQLAGAYEQYF
TRBV7-9 | CASSGTSVSYGYTF
TRBV18 | CASSHSGYQETQYF
TRBV20-1 | CSARVTSGGQDEQYF
TRBV20-1 | CSAKITSGGFTYEQYF
TRBV7-3 | CASSLGRDNEQYF
TRBV5-1 | CASSLVVSAGHNEQFF
TRBV7-9 | CASSSPWGLSANEQYF
TRBV9 | CASSVGGEETQYF
TRBV25-1 | CASSDPGTRNEQFF
TRBV7-2 | CASSLEGGRVYF
TRBV5-1 | CASSLAPVNTDTQYF
TRBV29-1 | CSVEVLDEQYF
TRBV6-5 | CASSSSDYNEQYF
TRBV27 | CASSHNPTSAYSDTQYF
TRBV29-1 | CSVAGTGTYEQYF
TRBV11-3 | CASSLRGSNLYNEQFF
TRBV13 | CASSPHGEGSTEAFF
TRBV11-2 | CASSLLQGGVQYF
TRBV5-1 | CASSLETLSYEQYF
TRBV29-1 | CSAGELFF
TRBV20-1 | CSTGPYNEQFF
TRBV14 | CASSQAFGRREQYF
TRBV5-1 | CASSLVPGWETQYF